Sequencing of this T cell receptor (beta chain) was carried out in a study of cytomegalovirus exposure and HLA in healthy donors. The study, taken as a whole, reports: Associated with cytomegalovirus, according to the listing, were fewer than 200 TCR beta chains.

The study ran its PCR with 60 Vbeta and 13 Jbeta primers. TCRdb's table, derived via immunoSEQ multiplex PCR, lists solely in-frame clones and lacks some. The sample contains around 120,000 clones, around 78% of which appear only once. This clone was counted between two and nine times. Its antigen is not known. Per the germline V gene, CDR1 is MNHEY and CDR2 is SMNVEV (reference sequence). The trim removed 6 bases at V and 3 bases at J, leaving 3 bases unmatched. The CDR3 loop spans 14 amino acids. This chain connects TRBV27 to TRBJ2-5, with 11 bases fitting TRBD2. The TCR sequence derives from a woman in her 40s in good health and CMV-seronegative. The sequencing input was PBMCs. CDR3 protein: CASSHSGGEETQYF. The CDR3 DNA reads TGTGCCAGCAGCCATAGCGGGGGGGAAGAGACCCAGTACTTC.